Reported below is one TCR beta chain. The record originates from a study of blood T cell repertoires in COVID-19. This CDR3 region has 15 residues. With V trimmed by 2 bases and J by 3 bases, 7 bases remained unmatched. CDR1 is SGHRS, CDR2 YFSETQ, per germline. Per the original data handling: Reference gene primer amplification in the assay estimated nucleated cell counts. Using immunoSEQ multiplex PCR, the repertoire was profiled, and TCRdb retains in-frame clones only, with some absent. V and J calls and clone size follow that table, whereas D and trimming were derived from the DNA. This sample has some 48,000 clones, with approximately 90% found just once.

The sequence was obtained from a woman over 75 in a cohort sampled during active or convalescent COVID-19. Source material: peripheral blood. This chain uses TRBV5-1 with TRBJ2-5, with 7 bases identical to TRBD2. The DNA for the CDR3 is TGCGCCAGCAGCTTCTCCGGGACTACTGAAGAGACCCAGTACTTC. This translates into CASSFSGTTEETQYF.